This TCR beta chain was observed in a study of cytomegalovirus exposure and HLA in healthy donors. Use of 60 Vbeta and 13 Jbeta primers characterized the PCR. The table came from immunoSEQ multiplex PCR; TCRdb's copy has only in-frame clones and leaves some out. The sample records 150,000 to 200,000 clones, roughly 65% being singletons. As concerns this clone: Its antigen remains unknown. A read error may account for a junction end that differs from germline.

General observations from the study: Cytomegalovirus association was listed for around 180 TCR beta chains. The authors later linked a missense DCLRE1C variant to TCR beta V- and J-gene trimming. An ancestry cluster, one associated with Asian ancestry, reportedly showed fewer N-insertions than the approximately 670-donor mean in a later analysis.

The CDR3 is made up of 8 amino acids. CDR1 is WNHNN, CDR2 SYGVQD, per germline (reference sequence). This clonotype was obtained from a man in his late teens or twenties in good health and CMV-seropositive. The chain employs TRBV10-1 and TRBJ2-1; tentatively, D is TRBD2 (5 bases). Input material: PBMCs. Written as DNA, the CDR3 is TGCGCCAGCACCCACGGGGTCTTC. Translating gives CASTHGVF.